A single sample is the source of the 26 T cell receptor beta chains below, sequenced in a study of T-cell reconstitution after alpha-beta-depleted transplantation in children. Researchers prepared the TCRbeta library using unique molecular identifiers, the study reports. MiXCR was run by TCRdb on the PCR reads, yielding one entry per CDR3 protein. The sample records fewer than 200,000 distinct CDR3 sequences, approximately 6.8% being singletons. Sample: PBMCs from the stem cell graft donor, taken from the stem cell graft. These receptors originate from a human donor who donated a stem cell graft to a child with Wiskott-Aldrich syndrome.

There are a few counts of this clonotype. V is TRBV3-1 and J is TRBJ2-3; TRBD2 aligns across 7 bases. With 4 bases clipped from V and 0 bases from J, the junction kept 7 bases outside the gene matches. Germline V gene sequence: CDR1 LGHDT, CDR2 YNNKEL (reference sequence). This CDR3 comprises 16 residues. CDR3 sequence (DNA): TGTGCCAGCAGCCTTTCCAGCGGGGCTAGCACAGATACGCAGTATTTT. Translation: CASSLSSGASTDTQYF.

The sample holds many counts of this clonotype. In DNA form, the CDR3 reads TGCAGCGTAGCGGGGGGGGGTCACGAGCAGTTCTTC. Amino acids: CSVAGGGHEQFF. The chain employs TRBV20-1 and TRBJ2-1; TRBD2 matches at 11 bases. The CDR3 length is 12 residues. CDR1 DFQATT and CDR2 SNEGSKA come from the germline V gene (reference sequence).

This clonotype was counted at least ten times. V usage is TRBV12-3 or TRBV12-4 and J usage is TRBJ2-7; unclear D gene. Trimming stripped 1 base from V and 5 bases from J, with 9 bases between. The CDR3 extends over 13 amino acids. The DNA for the CDR3 is TGTGCCAGCAGTTTAGGGCGTTTTGACGAGCAGTACTTC. It codes for CASSLGRFDEQYF.

The sample holds many counts of this clonotype. This chain joins TRBV5-1 and TRBJ1-5; D not certain. V gave up 4 bases and J gave up 6 bases, with 23 bases separating them. This CDR3 is 17 amino acids long. Germline CDR1 SGHRS, CDR2 YFSETQ. The CDR3 DNA reads as TGCGCCAGCAGCCTCGGCCCCCACTCGGATGTGAGTCAGCCCCAGCATTTT. Its protein product is CASSLGPHSDVSQPQHF.

CDR3 in amino acids: CASSQVPGQGSGSYEQYF. The CDR3 DNA follows: TGTGCCAGCAGCCAAGTTCCGGGACAGGGGAGTGGGTCCTACGAGCAGTACTTC. The chain combines TRBV3-1 with TRBJ2-7, with TRBD1 matching over 10 bases. The CDR3 runs 18 residues. Germline V gene sequence: CDR1 LGHDT, CDR2 YNNKEL (reference sequence). The V gene end was trimmed by 1 base and the J gene end by 1 base; junction bases not matched to a gene: 10.

This clonotype was observed at least ten times. The rearrangement uses TRBV20-1 and TRBJ1-6; TRBD1 aligns across 7 bases. Germline V gene sequence: CDR1 DFQATT, CDR2 SNEGSKA (reference sequence). The CDR3 totals 14 residues. The V gene end was trimmed by 6 bases and the J gene end by 3 bases; junction bases not matched to a gene: 5. CDR3: CSARTGVYNSPLHF. DNA of the CDR3: TGCAGTGCACGGACAGGCGTCTATAATTCACCCCTCCACTTT.

This clonotype has at least ten counts. The chain employs TRBV10-3 and TRBJ2-7; D is undetermined. V lost 4 bases and J 4 bases, leaving 8 bases between the germline ends. The CDR3 loop spans 12 amino acids. Germline values: CDR1 ENHRY, CDR2 SYGVKD. DNA for the CDR3: TGTGCCATCAGTGTCGTCCCGTACGAGCAGTACTTC. Residues: CAISVVPYEQYF.

Many counts were recorded for this clonotype. CDR3 in DNA: TGCGCCAGCAGCCCCCTTCTGCGGGGGGCCTCCTACGAGCAGTACTTC. It specifies CASSPLLRGASYEQYF. The V call is TRBV5-1, the J call TRBJ2-7; 8 nucleotides agree with TRBD2. The germline V gene encodes CDR1 SGHRS and CDR2 YFSETQ. The junction had 9 bases not matched to a gene; V was cut back by 4 bases and J by 0 bases. CDR3 size: 16 residues.

This clonotype was detected many times. This chain connects TRBV7-9 to TRBJ2-7; the D is unclear. Germline V lookup: CDR1 SEHNR, CDR2 FQNEAQ (reference sequence). This CDR3 region has 14 residues. V lost 5 bases, J lost 2 bases, and 13 bases lay in between. The CDR3 here is CASSPPATAYEQYF. Here the CDR3 DNA reads TGTGCCAGCAGCCCCCCCGCGACCGCCTACGAGCAGTACTTC.

In its sample, this clonotype was seen many times. V usage is TRBV5-1 and J usage is TRBJ2-7; 7 bases match TRBD2. From germline, CDR1 is SGHRS and CDR2 YFSETQ. This CDR3 spans 15 amino acids. The ends lost 0 bases at V and 5 bases at J; junction bases unmatched: 8. CDR3 bases: TGCGCCAGCAGCTTGGAGAGGACTAGTAAGGACGAGCAGTACTTC. It is translated as CASSLERTSKDEQYF.

This clonotype was seen ten or more times. The rearrangement uses TRBV20-1 and TRBJ2-1, with D unresolved. The length of the CDR3 is 11 residues. Trimming cost V 6 bases and J 4 bases, with 7 bases left between them. The germline V gene has CDR1 DFQATT and CDR2 SNEGSKA (reference sequence). The CDR3 reads CSAETYNEQFF. CDR3 nucleotide sequence: TGCAGTGCGGAGACTTACAATGAGCAGTTCTTC.

On this clonotype itself: Sequence at one end of the junction differs from germline and may be a read error. The CDR3 DNA reads TGTGCCAGCAGCCCCCGGGGCGAAAAAGCAGTATTC. This sequence encodes CASSPRGEKAVF. This rearrangement joins TRBV11-3 to TRBJ2-7; TRBD1 or TRBD2 may be the D gene (5 bases each). CDR1 and CDR2 from the germline V gene are SGHNT and YENEEA. This CDR3 region has 12 residues.

This clonotype was seen repeatedly, ten times or more. The germline gene is not matched at one end of the junction; a read error may be the cause. The V call is TRBV12-3 or TRBV12-4, the J call TRBJ1-2; TRBD1 agrees at 7 bases. The CDR3 is 13 amino acids. CDR3: CASGLTGTDGYTF. The DNA of the CDR3 is TGTGCCAGCGGTTTGACAGGGACCGATGGCTACACCTTC.

This clonotype was observed at least ten times. The V call is TRBV12-3 or TRBV12-4, the J call TRBJ1-5, with TRBD1 matching 9 bases. V shed 4 bases, J shed 7 bases, and the junction held 5 bases outside the gene matches. The CDR3 is 14 residues long. CDR3 residues: CASSSGTGWQPQHF. The CDR3 DNA sequence: TGTGCCAGCAGTTCAGGGACAGGGTGGCAGCCCCAGCATTTT.

Ten or more counts support this clonotype. V and J are TRBV29-1 and TRBJ1-1; a weak D match, TRBD1 (5 bases). The CDR3 consists of 14 residues. Trimming removed 2 bases at V and 5 bases at J, with 15 bases between. Germline V CDR1 and CDR2: SQVTM, ANQGSEA. CDR3 region: CSVERGSGITEAFF. The CDR3 DNA reads TGCAGCGTTGAACGGGGGAGCGGGATAACTGAAGCTTTCTTT.

This clonotype was detected ten times or more. The chain links TRBV6-5 to TRBJ2-7, with D hard to call. Germline V lookup: CDR1 MNHEY, CDR2 SVGAGI. Between the trimmed V and J ends, which lost 2 bases and 3 bases, there was a span of 11 bases. There are 14 residues in the CDR3. The CDR3 protein is CASSYAEGFYEQYF. In nucleotides, the CDR3 is TGTGCCAGCAGTTACGCCGAAGGCTTCTACGAGCAGTACTTC.

This clonotype was observed many times. The chain joins TRBV25-1 to TRBJ2-3; TRBD2 might be the D (6 bases). The CDR3 is made up of 14 amino acids. V was shortened by 3 bases and J by 4 bases, with 11 bases between the two germline ends. Germline V gene sequence: CDR1 MGHDK, CDR2 SYGVNS. CDR3 sequence reads: CASSDPSVSDTQYF. The DNA for the CDR3 is TGTGCCAGCAGTGATCCTAGCGTGTCAGATACGCAGTATTTT.

This clonotype was detected many times. The chain is built from TRBV3-1 and TRBJ2-7; 7 bases align to TRBD2. With 0 bases clipped from V and 3 bases from J, the junction kept 8 bases outside the gene matches. The CDR3 is made up of 16 amino acids. Looked up from germline, CDR1 is LGHDT and CDR2 is YNNKEL (reference sequence). The CDR3 loop is CASSQEAFGTNYEQYF. In nucleotides, the CDR3 is TGTGCCAGCAGCCAAGAAGCTTTCGGGACTAACTACGAGCAGTACTTC.

This clonotype has a count of ten or more. This rearrangement joins TRBV29-1 to TRBJ2-1, with TRBD2 as a possible D gene (7 bases). Trimming pared 5 bases from V and 5 bases from J, leaving 13 bases between. The V gene's germline CDR1 is SQVTM and CDR2 ANQGSEA. The CDR3 extends over 13 amino acids. The chain's CDR3 is CSVKGDYNNEQFF. The CDR3 DNA reads TGCAGCGTTAAGGGGGACTACAACAATGAGCAGTTCTTC.

This clonotype has a count of ten or more. CDR3 DNA: TGTGCCAGCAGTTTAGCCCTTCTGGGGACAGTACAGTACTTC. Translated: CASSLALLGTVQYF. The chain uses TRBV12-3 or TRBV12-4 and TRBJ2-7; 7 bases map to TRBD1. Germline trimming cut 0 bases from V and 10 bases from J; bases unmatched to any gene: 9. CDR3 size: 14 residues.

This clonotype was detected many times. The chain uses TRBV5-1 and TRBJ2-2; D not resolved. The CDR3 has 13 amino acids. CDR1 and CDR2 from the germline V gene are SGHRS and YFSETQ. V was cut by 2 bases and J by 7 bases, with 9 bases left in between. CDR3 DNA: TGCGCCAGCAGCTTTTTAGAGGACGGGGAGCTGTTTTTT. It yields the protein CASSFLEDGELFF.

V and J are TRBV7-2 and TRBJ2-1; D is unresolved. Germline V gives CDR1 SGHTA, CDR2 FQGNSA. CDR3 length: 16 amino acids. Deletions cut 4 bases from V and 0 bases from J, with 13 bases between. This chain's CDR3 is CASSSFAESSYNEQFF. The CDR3 DNA is TGTGCCAGCAGCTCGTTCGCAGAGAGCTCCTACAATGAGCAGTTCTTC. The whole variable domain, filled in from reference TRBV7-2 and TRBJ2-1, reads GAGVSQSPSNKVTEKGKDVELRCDPISGHTALYWYRQSLGQGLEFLIYFQGNSAPDKSGLPSDRFSAERTGGSVSTLTIQRTQQEDSAVYLCASSSFAESSYNEQFFGPGTRLTVL.

This clonotype was picked up many times. The chain couples TRBV9 to TRBJ2-7; no definite D call. This CDR3 is built from 14 residues. Germline lookup yields CDR1 SGDLS and CDR2 YYNGEE. The V gene lost 2 bases and the J gene lost 0 bases, with 9 bases spanning the gap. CDR3 sequence: CASSVEGSSYEQYF. The CDR3 DNA is TGTGCCAGCAGCGTCGAAGGAAGCTCCTACGAGCAGTACTTC.

The genes are TRBV7-2 and TRBJ2-3, with D hard to call. The germline V gene has CDR1 SGHTA and CDR2 FQGNSA. The CDR3 contains 17 residues. V was trimmed by 4 bases and J by 5 bases, leaving 22 bases between them. CDR3 bases: TGTGCCAGCAGCTCCCTACCCGGTGGATTTAGGGTAGATACGCAGTATTTT. Its translation is CASSSLPGGFRVDTQYF.

This clonotype occurred many times. The rearrangement uses TRBV10-2 and TRBJ1-2; D gene unclear. Trimming removed 3 bases at V and 3 bases at J, with 11 bases between. Germline values: CDR1 WSHSY, CDR2 SAAADI. The CDR3 spans 14 residues. As DNA, the CDR3 is TGCGCCAGCAGTGACTCGCGAGTTTACTATGGCTACACCTTC. Amino acids: CASSDSRVYYGYTF.

At least ten counts were recorded for this clonotype. V and J are TRBV20-1 and TRBJ2-7, with D uncertain. In germline, CDR1 is DFQATT, CDR2 SNEGSKA (reference sequence). The CDR3 length is 12 residues. Trimming pared 4 bases from V and 2 bases from J, leaving 9 bases between. CDR3 nucleotides: TGCAGTGCTAATGGCCTTGCCTACGAGCAGTACTTC. Translating it yields CSANGLAYEQYF.